These 17 T cell receptor beta chains were sequenced from one sample in a study of blood T cell repertoires in COVID-19. Sequencing used immunoSEQ multiplex PCR; TCRdb keeps in-frame clones, though not all of them. The sample lists approximately 140,000 clones; around 87% were seen once. The sequenced sample consisted of peripheral blood. All receptors derive from a man between 65 and 85 years old with active COVID-19.

The gene calls are TRBV15 and TRBJ1-4; D call uncertain. The CDR3 consists of 18 residues. Germline values: CDR1 LNHNV, CDR2 YYDKDF (reference sequence). The V end was cut by 0 bases, the J end by 0 bases, with 14 bases between. Written as DNA, the CDR3 is TGTGCCACCAGCAGAGATTTCCCCTCAAGCGCAACTAATGAAAAACTGTTTTTT. This sequence encodes CATSRDFPSSATNEKLFF.

The CDR3 sequence: CASSVTGGRSSGANVLTF. In DNA form, the CDR3 reads TGTGCCAGCAGCGTAACAGGGGGAAGGAGCTCTGGGGCCAACGTCCTGACTTTC. The genes are TRBV2 and TRBJ2-6, with TRBD1 matching 8 bases. The CDR3 length is 18 residues. Germline-derived CDR1 and CDR2 are SNHLY and FYNNEI. V lost 6 bases to trimming and J lost 0 bases; unmatched junction nucleotides: 10. The whole variable domain, filled in from reference TRBV2 and TRBJ2-6, reads EPEVTQTPSHQVTQMGQEVILRCVPISNHLYFYWYRQILGQKVEFLVSFYNNEISEKSEIFDDQFSVERPDGSNFTLKIRSTKLEDSAMYFCASSVTGGRSSGANVLTFGAGSRLTVL.

There are a few counts of this clone. This chain links TRBV27 with TRBJ2-5, with a possible D match to TRBD2 (6 bases). V gave up 4 bases and J gave up 2 bases, with 11 bases separating them. CDR1 MNHEY and CDR2 SMNVEV come from the germline V gene (reference sequence). This CDR3 contains 14 residues. CDR3 in amino acids: CASSSEGLQETQYF. The CDR3 DNA sequence: TGTGCCAGCAGTTCGGAGGGCCTTCAAGAGACCCAGTACTTC.

V and J are TRBV7-2 and TRBJ1-5; D unclear. The germline V gene encodes CDR1 SGHTA and CDR2 FQGNSA. The V and J ends lost 5 bases and 1 base respectively, with 6 bases between them. The CDR3 covers 13 residues. CDR3 residues: CASSRGSNQPQHF. CDR3 DNA sequence: TGTGCCAGCAGCCGCGGGAGCAATCAGCCCCAGCATTTT.

The CDR3 protein is CASRTGGSPYEQYF. The CDR3 region has the DNA TGTGCCAGCAGGACCGGGGGGAGTCCCTACGAGCAGTACTTC. V usage is TRBV5-4 and J usage is TRBJ2-7; 7 bases align to TRBD2. This CDR3 is 14 amino acids long. Trimming removed 5 bases from V and 2 bases from J; junction bases left unmatched: 7. CDR1 SGHNT and CDR2 YYREEE come from the germline V gene (reference sequence).

In this sample, this clone turned up a few times. V is TRBV7-3 and J is TRBJ1-2; 7 bases agree with TRBD1. Germline CDR1 and CDR2: SGHTA and FQGTGA. Losses at the gene ends were 0 bases for V and 6 bases for J; bases not matched to a gene: 7. The CDR3 has 15 amino acids. CDR3: CASSLTTGSVHGYTF. The DNA for the CDR3 is TGTGCCAGCAGCTTAACGACAGGGTCCGTACATGGCTACACCTTC.

This clone was seen once. This sequence joins TRBV19 and TRBJ1-1; TRBD1 might be the D (6 bases). CDR1 is LNHDA, CDR2 SQIVND, per germline (reference sequence). V was trimmed by 3 bases and J by 6 bases, leaving 14 bases between them. This CDR3 contains 14 residues. In DNA, the CDR3 is TGTGCCAGTAGTATGGGACACCCGGGTCCTGAAGCTTTCTTT. This translates into CASSMGHPGPEAFF.

V and J are TRBV19 and TRBJ2-3, with 8 positions matching TRBD2. V lost 5 bases and J lost 6; bases outside the gene matches: 7. This CDR3 has 14 amino acids. Germline lookup yields CDR1 LNHDA and CDR2 SQIVND (reference sequence). The CDR3 here is CASSELAVYDTQYF. Written as DNA, the CDR3 is TGTGCCAGTAGTGAACTAGCGGTTTATGATACGCAGTATTTT.

This clone occurred once. CDR3 loop: CASSQGPGTRNTGELFF. The DNA for the CDR3 is TGTGCCAGCAGCCAAGGTCCCGGGACTAGAAACACCGGGGAGCTGTTTTTT. This chain joins TRBV3-1 (or the pseudogene TRBV3-2) and TRBJ2-2; TRBD2 aligns across 8 bases. Germline loops: CDR1 LGHDT, CDR2 YNNKEL (reference sequence). This CDR3 is built from 17 residues. The V segment lost 1 base and the J segment 2 bases; nucleotides outside the gene matches: 6.

The J gene is TRBJ1-5, the V gene TRBV28; D may be TRBD1 (5 bases). Per the germline V gene, CDR1 is MDHEN and CDR2 is SYDVKM. V was pared by 4 bases and J by 0 bases, with 13 bases between. The CDR3 is 16 residues long. CDR3 DNA: TGTGCCAGCAGTTCACTCCCAGACAGTAGCAATCAGCCCCAGCATTTT. Protein: CASSSLPDSSNQPQHF.

For this clone: The identical CDR3 is also encoded by other nucleotide sequences in the sample. V gene TRBV28 combines with J gene TRBJ2-7, with a weak D call TRBD2 (6 bases). The CDR3 spans 11 residues. V dropped 7 bases and J dropped 4 bases, with 8 bases sitting between them. In germline, CDR1 is MDHEN, CDR2 SYDVKM. The chain's CDR3 is CASTRGYEQYF. The CDR3 region has the DNA TGTGCCAGCACCCGGGGGTACGAGCAGTACTTC.

This clone showed up just once. V usage is TRBV7-6 and J usage is TRBJ1-4, with a tentative D call TRBD1 (6 bases). V was clipped by 1 base and J by 5 bases, with 11 bases between them. Germline CDR1 reads SGHVS; CDR2 reads FNYEAQ. CDR3 size: 15 residues. This chain's CDR3 is CASSLGTAPNEKLFF. The CDR3 coding sequence is TGTGCCAGCAGCTTAGGGACAGCGCCAAATGAAAAACTGTTTTTT.

The J gene is TRBJ1-3, the V gene TRBV21-1; the listed D gene, TRBD1, was not tested against the DNA. TRBV21-1 is a pseudogene segment. This CDR3 region has 15 residues. CDR3 amino acids: CASSNRQGAANTIYF. CDR3 bases: TGTGCCAGCAGCAACAGACAGGGGGCAGCGAACACCATATATTTT.

CDR3 coding DNA: TGTGCCAGCAGCCGCAGGGGGTCCTACGAGCAGTACTTC. Its translation: CASSRRGSYEQYF. The chain links TRBV6-5 to TRBJ2-7; TRBD1 matches at 7 bases. Germline CDR1 MNHEY, CDR2 SVGAGI. This CDR3 contains 13 residues. The V gene end was trimmed by 6 bases and the J gene end by 1 base; junction bases not matched to a gene: 3.

The chain employs TRBV7-2 and TRBJ1-1; D may be TRBD1 (5 bases). CDR3 length: 16 amino acids. CDR1 is SGHTA, CDR2 FQGNSA, per germline. Trimming removed 2 bases at V and 0 bases at J, with 13 bases between. DNA of the CDR3: TGTGCCAGCAGCTTAAGCCCTACCAGGGTGAACACTGAAGCTTTCTTT. It specifies CASSLSPTRVNTEAFF.

The chain uses TRBV11-2 and TRBJ1-1; tentatively, D is TRBD1 (6 bases). The V gene's germline CDR1 is SGHAT and CDR2 FQNNGV. V lost 5 bases and J lost 4, with 17 bases in between. CDR3 size: 15 residues. The CDR3 nucleotides read TGTGCCAGCAGCACGGAAGGGGGAAGGAGCACTGAAGCTTTCTTT. It codes for CASSTEGGRSTEAFF. The complete variable domain, with remaining parts taken from reference TRBV11-2 and TRBJ1-1, reads EAGVAQSPRYKIIEKRQSVAFWCNPISGHATLYWYQQILGQGPKLLIQFQNNGVVDDSQLPKDRFSAERLKGVDSTLKIQPAKLEDSAVYLCASSTEGGRSTEAFFGQGTRLTVV.

The chain recombines TRBV27 with TRBJ2-7; tentatively, D is TRBD1 (6 bases). CDR1 MNHEY and CDR2 SMNVEV come from the germline V gene (reference sequence). There are 15 residues in the CDR3. Between the trimmed V and J ends, which lost 4 bases and 2 bases, there was a span of 15 bases. The CDR3 region is CASSSVRGSTYEQYF. In nucleotides, the CDR3 is TGTGCCAGCAGTTCCGTCAGGGGAAGCACCTACGAGCAGTACTTC.